This T cell receptor (beta chain) derives from a study of blood T cells in healthy people across ages. V lost 4 bases, J lost 7 bases, and 13 bases stayed unmatched. This CDR3 is built from 18 residues. This clonotype came up many times. PCR was performed a second time for about 6 to 11 cycles using a sample-barcoded 5' primer and a J-beta primer mix. TCRdb re-called the 5' RACE reads through MiXCR, storing one row per CDR3 protein. Of hundreds of thousands of distinct CDR3 sequences listed, approximately 30% are singletons. Sequenced: blood. The sequence derives from a woman aged 80 or over in good health. This chain joins TRBV12-3 or TRBV12-4 and TRBJ2-1; 13 bases line up with TRBD2. The CDR3 bases are TGTGCCAGCAGTTATATACTAGCGGGGGGGGTTAGAAAAAATGAGCAGTTCTTC. It is translated as CASSYILAGGVRKNEQFF.